This entry describes one T cell receptor (beta chain). Its antigen is unidentified. V lost 8 bases and J lost 2; bases outside the gene matches: 6. Germline loops: CDR1 SEHNR, CDR2 FQNEAQ (reference sequence). The CDR3 is 14 amino acids. The donors belonged to the roughly 110-subject validation cohort, separate from the approximately 670-subject first cohort. This sample is drawn from a study of cytomegalovirus exposure and HLA in healthy donors. Findings and limits, study-wide: Cytomegalovirus status, reportedly, was diagnosed with high specificity and sensitivity by the classifier. The authors confirmed in vitro that a few CMV-associated chains were specific for CMV antigens. Overall, around 160 TCR beta chains were annotated as cytomegalovirus-associated.

The data were produced by immunoSEQ multiplex PCR, yet TCRdb's version contains in-frame clones alone and is incomplete. This sample has about 120,000 clones; roughly 90% occur once, and the top ten carry more than 1.4%. The sample was PBMCs. The V gene is TRBV7-9, the J gene TRBJ2-5; TRBD2 matches at 9 bases. This receptor was identified in a woman aged 25 to 39 in good health and CMV-seropositive. CDR3 protein: CASGASGEQETQYF. The CDR3 nucleotides are TGTGCCAGCGGGGCTAGCGGGGAACAAGAGACCCAGTACTTC.